A single sample is the source of the 3 T cell receptor beta chains below, sequenced in a study of T cell responses to AZD1222 COVID-19 vaccine. Here immunoSEQ multiplex PCR was the method, and the copy in TCRdb shows in-frame clones only, minus some. The sample shows 130,000 or so clones, about nine tenths of them seen only once. Specimen: peripheral blood, collected on day 0 of AZD1222 vaccination. The receptors here all came from an adult in good health.

This chain joins TRBV6-6 and TRBJ1-5; 9 bases fit TRBD1. Germline CDR1 is MNHNY and CDR2 is SVGAGI (reference sequence). V lost 5 bases, J lost 6 bases, and 8 bases stayed unmatched. The CDR3 contains 15 residues. CDR3 region: CASSRGQGLTQPQHF. Written as DNA, the CDR3 is TGTGCCAGCAGTCGGGGACAGGGATTAACTCAGCCCCAGCATTTT.

This clone has just a few counts. This chain joins TRBV12-3 or TRBV12-4 and TRBJ1-2; D not resolved. Between the trimmed V and J ends, which lost 5 bases and 3 bases, there was a span of 10 bases. CDR3 length equals 13 residues. The CDR3 reads CASSPPSDYGYTF. CDR3 DNA: TGTGCCAGCAGTCCCCCTTCGGACTATGGCTACACCTTC.

This clone was detected a few times. The V gene is TRBV5-1, the J gene TRBJ1-3; 10 bases map to TRBD1. Germline loops: CDR1 SGHRS, CDR2 YFSETQ. The CDR3 covers 18 residues. J was trimmed by 4 bases and V by 0 bases; bases with no gene match: 10. CDR3 sequence (DNA): TGCGCCAGCAGCTTGGGGGGACAGGGGAATTATCAAGGAAACACCATATATTTT. Translated, it gives CASSLGGQGNYQGNTIYF.